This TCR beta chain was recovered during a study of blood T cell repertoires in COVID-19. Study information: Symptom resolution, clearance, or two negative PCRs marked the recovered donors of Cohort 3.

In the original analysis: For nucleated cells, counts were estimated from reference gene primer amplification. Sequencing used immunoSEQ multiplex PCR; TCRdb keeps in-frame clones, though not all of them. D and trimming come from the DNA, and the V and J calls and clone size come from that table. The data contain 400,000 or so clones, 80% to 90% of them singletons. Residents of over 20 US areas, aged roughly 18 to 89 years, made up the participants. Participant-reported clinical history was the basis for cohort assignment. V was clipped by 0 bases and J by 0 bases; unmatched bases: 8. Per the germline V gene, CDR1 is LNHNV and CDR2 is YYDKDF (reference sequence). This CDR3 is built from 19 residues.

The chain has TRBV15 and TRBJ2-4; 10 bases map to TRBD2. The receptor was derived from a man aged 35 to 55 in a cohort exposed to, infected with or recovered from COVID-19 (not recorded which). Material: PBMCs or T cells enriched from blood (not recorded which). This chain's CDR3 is CATSRDPGASGRAKNIQYF. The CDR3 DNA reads TGTGCCACCAGCAGAGATCCGGGGGCTAGCGGGAGAGCCAAAAACATTCAGTACTTC.